This TCR beta chain was captured by sequencing in a study of type 1 regulatory T cells. Overall study context: T-allo10 is a Tr1-enriched, alloantigen-specific CD4 T cell product made in vitro.

Germline V gene lookup returns CDR1 DFQATT and CDR2 SNEGSKA (reference sequence). The V end was cut by 3 bases, the J end by 9 bases, with 12 bases between. The CDR3 covers 12 residues. TCRdb recomputed calls from the reads with MiXCR, one row per CDR3 protein. The repertoire holds about 100,000 distinct CDR3 sequences, with roughly a third as singletons. Sequenced sample: CD4+ T cells, either the whole sample or a sorted fraction (not recorded which). V is TRBV20-1 and J is TRBJ2-1; tentative D call: TRBD2 (5 bases). This TCR was recovered from a human donor in good health. CDR3 sequence reads: CSASRSRVEQFF. Written as DNA, the CDR3 is TGCAGTGCTAGCAGGTCGCGGGTTGAGCAGTTCTTC.